Here is one TCR beta chain with its context. Authors of the study amplified TCR beta CDR3 regions from RNA transcripts. First-round RT-PCR of the TCR CDR3 relied on the HTBI primer set. TCRdb fed the multiplex PCR reads into MiXCR, producing one record per CDR3 protein. The repertoire holds around 800,000 distinct CDR3 sequences, 35% to 45% seen once, with around 9.3% in the top ten. The entry originates in a study of T cells in Graves' hyperthyroidism and ophthalmopathy. Between the trimmed V and J ends, which lost 1 base and 3 bases, there was a span of 10 bases. From germline, CDR1 is MGHRA and CDR2 YSYEKL. The CDR3 spans 16 residues. Hyperthyroidism in the patients, aged 18 to 65, was newly diagnosed and under 2 months in duration.

The rearrangement uses TRBV4-1 and TRBJ2-6; D unresolved. Sample: blood. The receptor was derived from a man aged 18 to 30 with Graves' hyperthyroidism. CDR3 protein: CASSQGRVVGANVLTF. The CDR3 bases are TGCGCCAGCAGCCAAGGAAGGGTGGTTGGGGCCAACGTCCTGACTTTC.